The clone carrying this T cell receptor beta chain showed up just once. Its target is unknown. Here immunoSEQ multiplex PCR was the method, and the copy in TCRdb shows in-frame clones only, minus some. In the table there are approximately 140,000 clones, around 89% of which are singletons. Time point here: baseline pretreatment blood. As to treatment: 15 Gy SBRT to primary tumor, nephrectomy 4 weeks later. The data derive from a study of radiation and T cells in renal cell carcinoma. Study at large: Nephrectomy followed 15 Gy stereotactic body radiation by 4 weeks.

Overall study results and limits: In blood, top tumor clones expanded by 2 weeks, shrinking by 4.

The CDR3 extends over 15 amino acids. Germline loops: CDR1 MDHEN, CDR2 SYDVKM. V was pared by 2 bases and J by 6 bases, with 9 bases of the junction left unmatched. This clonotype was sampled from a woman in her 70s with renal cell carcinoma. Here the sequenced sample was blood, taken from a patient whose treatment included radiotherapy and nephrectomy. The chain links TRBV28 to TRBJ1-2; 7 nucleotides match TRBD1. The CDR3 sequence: CASSLLGDRANGYTF. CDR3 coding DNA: TGTGCCAGCAGTTTACTAGGAGACAGGGCGAATGGCTACACCTTC.